This T cell receptor beta chain came from a study of shared clonotypes between healthy human individuals. Points from the study as a whole: The authors expected sequencing depth to affect clonotype sharing among donors. Relative to clonotypes present in all four donors, those not shared had lower generation probabilities.

To note about this clone: Its antigen is not identified.

The CDR3 runs 14 residues. Germline CDR1 is MGHDK and CDR2 is SYGVNS. Trimming removed 3 bases at V and 8 bases at J, with 14 bases between. Healthy HIV-negative adults without recent acute infections or vaccinations served as donors. Clones were sequenced by immunoSEQ multiplex PCR, and TCRdb holds only the in-frame ones, with some missing. The sample lists 1 million to 1.2 million clones, roughly 80% seen once, with roughly 0.83% in the top ten. Source material: memory CD4+ T cells from PBMCs. Described subset: CD45RA-negative fraction. V is TRBV25-1 and J is TRBJ1-3; a possible D gene is TRBD1 (6 bases). The receptor was isolated from a man younger than 35 in good health. Some clones in this sample may be carry-over from other donors' samples. The CDR3 nucleotides read TGTGCCAGCAGTGACCCGCTTGAGGGGGACACCATATATTTT. This sequence encodes CASSDPLEGDTIYF. Supplemented by reference TRBV25-1 and TRBJ1-3, the full variable domain reads EADIYQTPRYLVIGTGKKITLECSQTMGHDKMYWYQQDPGMELHLIHYSYGVNSTEKGDLSSESTVSRIRTEHFPLTLESARPSHTSQYLCASSDPLEGDTIYFGEGSWLTVV.